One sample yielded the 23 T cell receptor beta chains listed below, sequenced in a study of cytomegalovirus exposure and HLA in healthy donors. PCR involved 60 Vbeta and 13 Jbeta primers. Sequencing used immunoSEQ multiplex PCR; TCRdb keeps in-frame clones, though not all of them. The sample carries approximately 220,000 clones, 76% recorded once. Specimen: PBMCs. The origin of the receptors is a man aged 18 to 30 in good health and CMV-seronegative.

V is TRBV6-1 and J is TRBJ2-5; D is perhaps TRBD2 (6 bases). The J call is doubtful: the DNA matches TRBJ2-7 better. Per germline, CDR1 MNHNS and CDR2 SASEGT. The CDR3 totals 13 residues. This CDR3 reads CASTSREIAEQYF. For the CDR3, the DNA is TGTGCCAGCACGTCCCGGGAGATAGCCGAGCAGTACTTC.

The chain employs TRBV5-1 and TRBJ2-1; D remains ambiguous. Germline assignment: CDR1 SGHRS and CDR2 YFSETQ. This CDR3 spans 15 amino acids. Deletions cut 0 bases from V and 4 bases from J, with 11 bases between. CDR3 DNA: TGCGCCAGCAGCTTGGGTCAGACAATTTACAATGAGCAGTTCTTC. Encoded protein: CASSLGQTIYNEQFF.

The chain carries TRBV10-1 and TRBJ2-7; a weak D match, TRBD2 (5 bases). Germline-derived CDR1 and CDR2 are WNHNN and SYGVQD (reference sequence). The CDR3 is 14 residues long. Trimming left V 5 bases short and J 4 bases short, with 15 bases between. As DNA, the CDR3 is TGCGCCAGCAGTCCCCACGGAGGAAATTACGAGCAGTACTTC. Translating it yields CASSPHGGNYEQYF.

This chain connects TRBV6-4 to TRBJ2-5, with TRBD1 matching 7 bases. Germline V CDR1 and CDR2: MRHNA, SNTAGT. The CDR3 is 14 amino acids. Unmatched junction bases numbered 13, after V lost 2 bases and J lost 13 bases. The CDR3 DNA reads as TGTGCCAGCAGTGACCAGACCCGACAGGGCCACCCGTACTTC. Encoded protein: CASSDQTRQGHPYF.

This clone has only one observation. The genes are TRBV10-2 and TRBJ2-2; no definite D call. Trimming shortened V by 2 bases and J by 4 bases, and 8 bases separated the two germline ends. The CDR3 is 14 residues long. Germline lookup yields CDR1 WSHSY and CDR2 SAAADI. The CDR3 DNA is TGCGCCAGCAGTGAGCCTACTGGCACCGGGGAGCTGTTTTTT. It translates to CASSEPTGTGELFF.

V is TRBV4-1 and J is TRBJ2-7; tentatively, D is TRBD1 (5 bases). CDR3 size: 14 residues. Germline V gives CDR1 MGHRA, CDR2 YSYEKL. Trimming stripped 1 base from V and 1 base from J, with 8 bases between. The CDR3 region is CASSQGDSSYEQYF. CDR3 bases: TGCGCCAGCAGCCAAGGTGACAGTTCCTACGAGCAGTACTTC.

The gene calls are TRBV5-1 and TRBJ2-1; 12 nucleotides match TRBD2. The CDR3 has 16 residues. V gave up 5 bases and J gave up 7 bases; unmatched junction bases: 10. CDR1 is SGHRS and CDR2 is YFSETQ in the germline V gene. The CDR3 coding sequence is TGCGCCAGCAGTTACTTTCAACTAGCGGGGGGTAATGAGCAGTTCTTC. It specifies CASSYFQLAGGNEQFF.

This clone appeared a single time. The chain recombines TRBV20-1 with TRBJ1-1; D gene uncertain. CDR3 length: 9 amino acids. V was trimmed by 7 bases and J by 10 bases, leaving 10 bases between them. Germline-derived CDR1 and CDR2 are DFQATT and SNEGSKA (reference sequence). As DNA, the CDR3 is TGCAGTGGTGGGGAGGCAGCTTTCTTT. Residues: CSGGEAAFF.

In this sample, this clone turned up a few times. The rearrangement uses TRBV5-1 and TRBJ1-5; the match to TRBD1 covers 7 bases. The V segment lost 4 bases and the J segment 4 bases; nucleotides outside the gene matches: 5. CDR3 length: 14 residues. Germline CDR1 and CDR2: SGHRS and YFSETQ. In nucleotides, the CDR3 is TGCGCCAGCAGCCGGGACAGTCAAAATCAGCCCCAGCATTTT. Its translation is CASSRDSQNQPQHF. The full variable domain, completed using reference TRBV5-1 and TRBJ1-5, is KAGVTQTPRYLIKTRGQQVTLSCSPISGHRSVSWYQQTPGQGLQFLFEYFSETQRNKGNFPGRFSGRQFSNSRSEMNVSTLELGDSALYLCASSRDSQNQPQHFGDGTRLSIL.

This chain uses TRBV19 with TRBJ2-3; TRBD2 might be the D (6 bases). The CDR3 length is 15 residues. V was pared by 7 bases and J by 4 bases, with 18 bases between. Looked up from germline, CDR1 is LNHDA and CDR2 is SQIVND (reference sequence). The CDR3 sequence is CASTSRSGSADTQYF. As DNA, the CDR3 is TGTGCCAGTACCTCGCGTAGCGGTAGTGCAGATACGCAGTATTTT.

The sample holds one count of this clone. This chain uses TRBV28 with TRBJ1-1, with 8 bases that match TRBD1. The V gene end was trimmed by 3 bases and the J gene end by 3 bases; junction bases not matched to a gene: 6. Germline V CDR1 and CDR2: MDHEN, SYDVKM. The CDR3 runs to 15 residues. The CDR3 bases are TGTGCCAGCAGTTTGTCGGGACAGGTCCACACTGAAGCTTTCTTT. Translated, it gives CASSLSGQVHTEAFF.

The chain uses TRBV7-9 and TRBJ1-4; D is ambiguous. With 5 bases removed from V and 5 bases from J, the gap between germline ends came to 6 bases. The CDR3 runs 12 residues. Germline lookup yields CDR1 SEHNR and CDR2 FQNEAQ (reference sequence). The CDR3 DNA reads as TGTGCCAGCAGCGGCGGGAATGAAAAACTGTTTTTT. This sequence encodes CASSGGNEKLFF.

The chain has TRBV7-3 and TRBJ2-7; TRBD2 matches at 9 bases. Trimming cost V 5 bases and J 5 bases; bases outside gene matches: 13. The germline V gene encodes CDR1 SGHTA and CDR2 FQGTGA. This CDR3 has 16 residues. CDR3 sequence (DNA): TGTGCCAGCAGCCAAAGGGCGGGAGGGCCCACTGACGAGCAGTACTTC. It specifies CASSQRAGGPTDEQYF.

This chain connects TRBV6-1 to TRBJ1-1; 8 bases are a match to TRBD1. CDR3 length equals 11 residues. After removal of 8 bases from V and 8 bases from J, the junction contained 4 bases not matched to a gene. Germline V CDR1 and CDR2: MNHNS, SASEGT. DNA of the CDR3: TGTGCCAGCCGGGACAGGACCGAAGCTTTCTTT. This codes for CASRDRTEAFF.

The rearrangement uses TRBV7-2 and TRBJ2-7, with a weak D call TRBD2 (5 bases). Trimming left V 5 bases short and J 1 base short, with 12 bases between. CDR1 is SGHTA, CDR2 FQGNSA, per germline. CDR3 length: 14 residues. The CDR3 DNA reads TGTGCCAGCAGCCCCGGGAAAACTTCCTACGAGCAGTACTTC. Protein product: CASSPGKTSYEQYF.

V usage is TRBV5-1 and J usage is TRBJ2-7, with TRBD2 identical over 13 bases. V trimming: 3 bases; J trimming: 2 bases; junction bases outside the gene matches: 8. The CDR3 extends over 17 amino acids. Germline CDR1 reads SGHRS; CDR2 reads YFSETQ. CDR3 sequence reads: CASSSRTSGGPTYEQYF. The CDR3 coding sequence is TGCGCCAGCAGCTCGAGGACTAGCGGGGGACCCACCTACGAGCAGTACTTC. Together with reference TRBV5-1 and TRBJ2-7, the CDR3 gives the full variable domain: KAGVTQTPRYLIKTRGQQVTLSCSPISGHRSVSWYQQTPGQGLQFLFEYFSETQRNKGNFPGRFSGRQFSNSRSEMNVSTLELGDSALYLCASSSRTSGGPTYEQYFGPGTRLTVT.

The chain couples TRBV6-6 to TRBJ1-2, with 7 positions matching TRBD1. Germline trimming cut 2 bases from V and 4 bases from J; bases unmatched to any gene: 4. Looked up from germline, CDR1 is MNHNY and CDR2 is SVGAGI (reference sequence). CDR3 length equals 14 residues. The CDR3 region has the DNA TGTGCCAGCAGTTACGAGACAGGGACCTATGGCTACACCTTC. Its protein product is CASSYETGTYGYTF.

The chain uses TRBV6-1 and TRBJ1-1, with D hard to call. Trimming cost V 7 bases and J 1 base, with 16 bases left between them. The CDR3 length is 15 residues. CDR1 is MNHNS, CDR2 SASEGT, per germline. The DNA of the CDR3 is TGTGCCAGCACCGAAGCGGCACCGCCGAACACTGAAGCTTTCTTT. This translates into CASTEAAPPNTEAFF.

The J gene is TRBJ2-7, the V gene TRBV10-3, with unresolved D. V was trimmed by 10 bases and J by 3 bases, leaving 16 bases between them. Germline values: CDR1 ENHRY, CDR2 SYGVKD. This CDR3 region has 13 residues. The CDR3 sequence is CATGELPDYEQYF. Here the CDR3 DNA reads TGTGCCACCGGTGAGCTACCCGACTACGAGCAGTACTTC.

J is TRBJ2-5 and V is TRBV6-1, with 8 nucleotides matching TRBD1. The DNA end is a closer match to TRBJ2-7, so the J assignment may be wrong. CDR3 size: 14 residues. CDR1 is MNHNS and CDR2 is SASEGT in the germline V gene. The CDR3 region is CASGRQGSSYEQYF. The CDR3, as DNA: TGTGCCAGCGGGAGACAGGGGAGCTCCTACGAGCAGTACTTC.

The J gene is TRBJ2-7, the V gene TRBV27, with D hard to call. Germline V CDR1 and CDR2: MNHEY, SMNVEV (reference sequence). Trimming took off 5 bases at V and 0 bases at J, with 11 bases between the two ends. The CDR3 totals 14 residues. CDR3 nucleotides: TGTGCCAGCAGTCGGGTCGGCACCTCCTACGAGCAGTACTTC. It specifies CASSRVGTSYEQYF.

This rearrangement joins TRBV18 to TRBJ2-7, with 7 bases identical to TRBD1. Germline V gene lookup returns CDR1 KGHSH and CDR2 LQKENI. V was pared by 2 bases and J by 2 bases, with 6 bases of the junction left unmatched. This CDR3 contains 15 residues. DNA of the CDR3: TGTGCCAGCTCACCATACAGGGGAATTACCTACGAGCAGTACTTC. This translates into CASSPYRGITYEQYF.

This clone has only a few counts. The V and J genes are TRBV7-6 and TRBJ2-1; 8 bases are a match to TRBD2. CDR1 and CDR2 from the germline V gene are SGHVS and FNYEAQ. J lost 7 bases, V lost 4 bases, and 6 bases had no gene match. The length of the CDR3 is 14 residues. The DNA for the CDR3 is TGTGCCAGCAGCTCGGGACTAGGGGGGAATGAGCAGTTCTTC. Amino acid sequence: CASSSGLGGNEQFF.